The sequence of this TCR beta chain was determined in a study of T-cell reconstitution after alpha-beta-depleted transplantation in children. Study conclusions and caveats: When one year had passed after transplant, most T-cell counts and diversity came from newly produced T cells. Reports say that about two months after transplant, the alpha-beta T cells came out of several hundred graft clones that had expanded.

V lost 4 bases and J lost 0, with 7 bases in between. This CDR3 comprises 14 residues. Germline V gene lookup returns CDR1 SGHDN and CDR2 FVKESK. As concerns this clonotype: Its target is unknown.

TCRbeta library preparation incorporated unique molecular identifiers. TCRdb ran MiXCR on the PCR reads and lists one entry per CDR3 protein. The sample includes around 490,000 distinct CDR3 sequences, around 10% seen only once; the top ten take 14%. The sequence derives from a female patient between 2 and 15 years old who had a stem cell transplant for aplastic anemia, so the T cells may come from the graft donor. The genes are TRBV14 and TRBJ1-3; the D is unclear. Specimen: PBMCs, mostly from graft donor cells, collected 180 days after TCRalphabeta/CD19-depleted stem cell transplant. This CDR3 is CASSRTFSGNTIYF. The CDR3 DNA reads TGTGCCAGCAGCCGGACTTTCTCTGGAAACACCATATATTTT.